The 26 T cell receptor beta chains in this list originate from one sample, sequenced in a study of human T cells and chemical hapten exposure. This sample's time point: healthy volunteer bleed at 2 weeks. Unseparated into fractions, whole blood served as the source from which total RNA was extracted. One entry per CDR3 protein results from TCRdb running MiXCR on the RACE reads. The sample contains 100,000 to 150,000 distinct CDR3 sequences, around 8.2% of which appear only once. The specimen sequenced was whole blood. The source is a male donor in good health. Some clones in this sample may be carry-over from other donors' samples.

This clonotype was picked up many times. This chain uses TRBV18 with TRBJ2-7; a possible D gene is TRBD1 (5 bases). V dropped 3 bases and J dropped 4 bases, with 16 bases sitting between them. The germline gives CDR1 KGHSH, CDR2 LQKENI. This CDR3 has 15 amino acids. CDR3 in DNA: TGTGCCAGCTCACCCCTGCAGGGTCCCTCGTACGAGCAGTACTTC. Translated, it gives CASSPLQGPSYEQYF.

For this clonotype: A much larger clone lies a single base off, so this may be a read error. The chain employs TRBV4-1 and TRBJ2-1, with 11 nucleotides matching TRBD2. CDR3 length: 15 amino acids. The trim removed 4 bases at V and 6 bases at J, leaving 5 bases unmatched. Germline CDR1 reads MGHRA; CDR2 reads YSYEKL. CDR3 in amino acids: CASSLTSGTVNEQFF. The CDR3 region has the DNA TGCGCCAGCAGCCTGACTAGCGGGACGGTCAATGAGCAGTTCTTC.

J is TRBJ1-1 and V is TRBV6-6, with 7 bases aligning to TRBD1. Germline CDR1 reads MNHNY; CDR2 reads SVGAGI (reference sequence). This CDR3 comprises 16 residues. V was pared by 4 bases and J by 2 bases, with 10 bases of the junction left unmatched. CDR3 sequence (DNA): TGTGCCAGCAGTTCCACTAGACAGGGAGGAAACACTGAAGCTTTCTTT. It codes for CASSSTRQGGNTEAFF.

This clonotype was counted many times. V gene TRBV13 combines with J gene TRBJ2-7; no clear D. V was pared by 0 bases and J by 6 bases, with 18 bases between. CDR1 is PRHDT, CDR2 FYEKMQ, per germline (reference sequence). The length of the CDR3 is 16 residues. CDR3 nucleotides: TGTGCCAGCAGCTTAGGCCGTTCAGGTAGAGATCGCGAGCAGTACTTC. This encodes CASSLGRSGRDREQYF.

This clonotype was found a few times. The CDR3 spells CASSLIVGPGLLSTDTQYF. DNA of the CDR3: TGTGCCAGCAGTTTAATTGTTGGTCCGGGACTACTAAGCACAGATACGCAGTATTTT. The V call is TRBV12-3 or TRBV12-4, the J call TRBJ2-3; the match to TRBD2 covers 7 bases. The CDR3 runs to 19 residues. Trimming removed 2 bases from V and 0 bases from J; junction bases left unmatched: 14.

The chain has TRBV7-2 and TRBJ2-1, with 8 nucleotides matching TRBD1. Germline CDR1 and CDR2: SGHTA and FQGNSA. J lost 6 bases, V lost 5 bases, and 12 bases had no gene match. The CDR3 consists of 16 residues. CDR3 loop: CASSLRWDRPLNEQFF. CDR3 coding DNA: TGTGCCAGCAGCCTTAGGTGGGACAGGCCTCTCAATGAGCAGTTCTTC.

This clonotype occurred many times. V gene TRBV6-1 combines with J gene TRBJ2-2; D gene unclear. This CDR3 has 13 amino acids. Germline V lookup: CDR1 MNHNS, CDR2 SASEGT. Trimming took off 6 bases at V and 5 bases at J, with 10 bases between the two ends. Here the CDR3 reads CASRATDTGELFF. In nucleotides, the CDR3 is TGTGCCAGCAGAGCGACCGATACCGGGGAGCTGTTTTTT.

The chain uses TRBV12-3 or TRBV12-4 and TRBJ1-5; 9 nucleotides agree with TRBD1. The CDR3 runs 15 residues. J was trimmed by 4 bases and V by 6 bases; bases with no gene match: 7. In nucleotides, the CDR3 is TGTGCCAGCAGAACCGGGACAGGGTCGAATCAGCCCCAGCATTTT. This encodes CASRTGTGSNQPQHF.

This clonotype was seen repeatedly, ten times or more. This chain uses TRBV20-1 with TRBJ1-1; the D gene is possibly TRBD1 (5 bases). V was cut by 1 base and J by 6 bases, with 15 bases left in between. Germline values: CDR1 DFQATT, CDR2 SNEGSKA (reference sequence). The CDR3 runs 14 residues. CDR3 amino acids: CSARGGSGRAEAFF. In nucleotides, the CDR3 is TGCAGTGCTAGAGGGGGCTCCGGCCGTGCTGAAGCTTTCTTT.

The gene calls are TRBV10-3 and TRBJ2-7, with TRBD2 matching 8 bases. CDR1 is ENHRY and CDR2 is SYGVKD in the germline V gene. The V segment lost 4 bases and the J segment 4 bases; nucleotides outside the gene matches: 18. The CDR3 totals 18 residues. CDR3 in DNA: TGTGCCATCAGTGGGGCATCGACTAAGCGGGGGATGCAATACGAGCAGTACTTC. Its protein is CAISGASTKRGMQYEQYF.

This clonotype was recorded many times. This rearrangement joins TRBV6-2 or TRBV6-3 to TRBJ2-1; D could derive from TRBD1 or TRBD2 (6 bases each). The V end lost 6 bases, the J end lost 10 bases, and 10 bases lay between the germline ends. Looked up from germline, CDR1 is MNHEY and CDR2 is SVGEGT. The CDR3 has 11 amino acids. The CDR3: CASSGGVEQFF. CDR3 DNA: TGTGCCAGCAGCGGGGGCGTAGAGCAGTTCTTC.

This clonotype turned up a few times. J is TRBJ1-2 and V is TRBV7-9; D is unclear. Germline assignment: CDR1 SEHNR and CDR2 FQNEAQ (reference sequence). V lost 0 bases and J 4 bases, leaving 12 bases between the germline ends. The CDR3 is 15 residues long. The CDR3 sequence is CASSLAGPSFYGYTF. CDR3 sequence (DNA): TGTGCCAGCAGCTTAGCGGGTCCTTCTTTCTATGGCTACACCTTC.

This rearrangement joins TRBV4-2 to TRBJ1-1; a possible D gene is TRBD1 (5 bases). Trimming shortened V by 2 bases and J by 4 bases, and 23 bases separated the two germline ends. CDR1 and CDR2 (germline): LGHNA, YNFKEQ. The CDR3 loop spans 18 amino acids. The CDR3 nucleotides are TGTGCCAGCAGCCAAAGGGAGACGGGGGGAAGATTAAGCACTGAAGCTTTCTTT. Translated, it gives CASSQRETGGRLSTEAFF.

CDR3 DNA: TGCGCCAGCAGCTCTTCGACAGGGCCCGAATACGAGCAGTACTTC. This codes for CASSSSTGPEYEQYF. This sequence joins TRBV5-1 and TRBJ2-7, with TRBD1 identical over 7 bases. CDR1 and CDR2 (germline): SGHRS, YFSETQ. The CDR3 loop spans 15 amino acids. V was clipped by 3 bases and J by 4 bases; unmatched bases: 10. Looking up the rest from reference TRBV5-1 and TRBJ2-7 gives the full variable domain: KAGVTQTPRYLIKTRGQQVTLSCSPISGHRSVSWYQQTPGQGLQFLFEYFSETQRNKGNFPGRFSGRQFSNSRSEMNVSTLELGDSALYLCASSSSTGPEYEQYFGPGTRLTVT.

This clonotype occurred many times. V is TRBV7-9 and J is TRBJ2-1; 9 bases line up with TRBD1. Germline V CDR1 and CDR2: SEHNR, FQNEAQ (reference sequence). Losses at the gene ends were 1 base for V and 5 bases for J; bases not matched to a gene: 3. This CDR3 is built from 15 residues. CDR3 in amino acids: CASSLGGQGHNEQFF. The CDR3 DNA reads as TGTGCCAGCAGCTTAGGGGGACAGGGACACAATGAGCAGTTCTTC.

The genes are TRBV10-3 and TRBJ2-3, with no clear D. The CDR3 contains 15 residues. Trimming shortened V by 2 bases and J by 0 bases, and 9 bases separated the two germline ends. CDR1 is ENHRY and CDR2 is SYGVKD in the germline V gene. CDR3 loop: CAISETADSTDTQYF. The CDR3 nucleotides read TGTGCCATCAGTGAGACCGCGGATAGCACAGATACGCAGTATTTT.

This clonotype was counted between two and nine times. This chain joins TRBV11-2 and TRBJ2-3, with 7 bases fitting TRBD1. CDR1 is SGHAT and CDR2 is FQNNGV in the germline V gene. J gave up 3 bases and V 1 base, and 7 bases lay outside the gene matches. This CDR3 region has 16 residues. CDR3 region: CASSLGLTGSTDTQYF. The CDR3 DNA follows: TGTGCCAGCAGCTTAGGATTGACAGGGTCAACAGATACGCAGTATTTT.

The chain couples TRBV18 to TRBJ2-7, with D perhaps matching TRBD1 (7 bases). The germline V and J ends were trimmed by 7 bases and 1 base, with 11 bases remaining between them. Germline V gives CDR1 KGHSH, CDR2 LQKENI. The CDR3 extends over 13 amino acids. CDR3 DNA: TGTGCCAGCTGGGGGGACAGTTCCTACGAGCAGTACTTC. This encodes CASWGDSSYEQYF.

There are a few counts of this clonotype. The chain has TRBV4-3 and TRBJ2-7; D is possibly TRBD2 (6 bases). The V end lost 0 bases, the J end lost 4 bases, and 10 bases lay between the germline ends. This CDR3 is built from 14 residues. CDR1 and CDR2 (germline): LGHNA, YSLEER. CDR3 protein: CASSQEGGLYEQYF. CDR3 nucleotide sequence: TGCGCCAGCAGCCAAGAGGGAGGATTATACGAGCAGTACTTC.

This clonotype was detected only a few times. The rearrangement links TRBV10-3 to TRBJ2-7; D unresolved. Looked up from germline, CDR1 is ENHRY and CDR2 is SYGVKD. Trimming removed 4 bases at V and 2 bases at J, with 21 bases between. The CDR3 sequence is 17 residues long. The CDR3 sequence: CAISGSYKAPHTYEQYF. The CDR3 region has the DNA TGTGCCATCAGTGGTTCTTATAAAGCGCCACACACCTACGAGCAGTACTTC.

The rearrangement joins TRBV5-1 to TRBJ1-5; D unclear. The germline V gene encodes CDR1 SGHRS and CDR2 YFSETQ. The CDR3 consists of 15 residues. Trimming left V 4 bases short and J 4 bases short, with 15 bases between. CDR3 coding DNA: TGCGCCAGCAGCCGGGAAGGCGGATGGAATCAGCCCCAGCATTTT. Its protein product is CASSREGGWNQPQHF.

The genes are TRBV20-1 and TRBJ2-2; TRBD1 matches 8 bases. Germline V gives CDR1 DFQATT, CDR2 SNEGSKA (reference sequence). The V and J ends lost 5 bases and 5 bases, in that order; junction bases with no gene match: 4. CDR3 length equals 13 residues. CDR3 protein: CSAPDRGTGELFF. The CDR3 DNA sequence: TGCAGTGCTCCTGACAGGGGAACCGGGGAGCTGTTTTTT.

This clonotype was found many times. This chain links TRBV11-2 with TRBJ2-3; 12 nucleotides match TRBD2. This CDR3 is 16 amino acids long. J was trimmed by 10 bases and V by 6 bases; bases with no gene match: 14. Germline CDR1 and CDR2: SGHAT and FQNNGV. As DNA, the CDR3 is TGTGCCAGCAGAAAACTAGCGGGAGGCCCCCTTATCCCGCAGTATTTT. Its protein product is CASRKLAGGPLIPQYF.

This clonotype was seen a handful of times. The chain carries TRBV28 and TRBJ2-3, with 8 bases lining up with TRBD2. The V segment lost 3 bases and the J segment 6 bases; nucleotides outside the gene matches: 8. CDR3 length: 15 amino acids. Germline assignment: CDR1 MDHEN and CDR2 SYDVKM. The CDR3 DNA reads as TGTGCCAGCAGTTTTATTAGCGGGAACTTGGATACGCAGTATTTT. Translating it yields CASSFISGNLDTQYF. Supplemented by reference TRBV28 and TRBJ2-3, the full variable domain reads DVKVTQSSRYLVKRTGEKVFLECVQDMDHENMFWYRQDPGLGLRLIYFSYDVKMKEKGDIPEGYSVSREKKERFSLILESASTNQTSMYLCASSFISGNLDTQYFGPGTRLTVL.

This clonotype was detected many times. This chain joins TRBV7-9 and TRBJ1-1; D not resolved. The CDR3 has 13 amino acids. The germline gives CDR1 SEHNR, CDR2 FQNEAQ (reference sequence). Trimming removed 5 bases from V and 1 base from J, with 8 bases in between. CDR3 nucleotide sequence: TGTGCCAGCAGCCCACCGAGGAACACTGAAGCTTTCTTT. Its translation: CASSPPRNTEAFF.

The chain's CDR3 is CASSGRTSGNYNEQFF. CDR3 sequence (DNA): TGTGCCAGCAGCGGGAGGACTAGCGGGAATTACAATGAGCAGTTCTTC. V usage is TRBV5-4 and J usage is TRBJ2-1; 12 nucleotides line up with TRBD2. Trimming cost V 4 bases and J 4 bases; bases outside gene matches: 6. The germline CDR1 and CDR2 sequences are SGHNT and YYREEE (reference sequence). The CDR3 is 16 amino acids.